The T cell receptor (beta chain) under discussion was sequenced for a study of early T cells in non-severe SARS-CoV-2 infection. The wider study: The chains were unpaired, and the sequenced material was bulk RNA from unsorted whole blood. General study points: Missing private and CD4 specificities, VDJdb matching favored anti-spike CD8 responses.

CDR3 length: 14 residues. Germline assignment: CDR1 LNHNV and CDR2 YYDKDF (reference sequence). This clonotype showed up just a few times. Its target is unknown. Sequence at one end of the junction differs from germline and may be a read error. Attached unique molecular identifiers marked individual cDNA molecules. TCRdb processed the 5' RACE reads anew with MiXCR; each CDR3 protein has one entry. The sample lists some 96,000 distinct CDR3 sequences; more than 13% were seen once. The TCR was taken from an adult who was a healthcare worker with PCR-confirmed SARS-CoV-2 infection or an uninfected control (not recorded which). Sequencing was done on a sample of whole blood. The V call is TRBV15, the J call TRBJ2-3, with D uncertain. DNA for the CDR3: TGTGTCACCAGCAGAGATAAGGGAACAGATACGCAGTATTTT. Amino acid sequence: CVTSRDKGTDTQYF.